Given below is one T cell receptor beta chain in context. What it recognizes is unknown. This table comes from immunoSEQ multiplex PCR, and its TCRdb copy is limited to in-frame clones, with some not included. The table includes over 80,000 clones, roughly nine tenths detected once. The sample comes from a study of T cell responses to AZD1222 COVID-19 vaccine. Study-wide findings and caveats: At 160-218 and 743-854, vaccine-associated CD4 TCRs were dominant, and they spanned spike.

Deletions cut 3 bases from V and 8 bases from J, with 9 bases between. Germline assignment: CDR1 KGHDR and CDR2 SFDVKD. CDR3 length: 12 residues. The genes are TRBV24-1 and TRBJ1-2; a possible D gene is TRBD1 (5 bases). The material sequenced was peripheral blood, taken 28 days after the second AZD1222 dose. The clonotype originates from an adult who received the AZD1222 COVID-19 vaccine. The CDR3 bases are TGTGCCACCAGTGATCTAGGGGAAGGCTACACCTTC. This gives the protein CATSDLGEGYTF.